This is a list of T cell receptor beta chains from one sample in a study of blood T cells in healthy people across ages. TCRdb reprocessed the 5' RACE reads via MiXCR and lists one record per CDR3 protein. Of under 1 million distinct CDR3 sequences in the sample, more than 40% were seen once. The specimen sequenced was blood. The receptor set was obtained from a man in his sixties in good health. Each CDR3 is given with its conserved first and last residue.

TRBV3-1	TRBJ2-7	CASSQDRPRTNYEQYF
TRBV29-1	TRBJ1-2	CSVEDRTGGDYGYTF
TRBV10-3	TRBJ2-5	CAIGREQETQYF
TRBV6-5	TRBJ2-3	CASSTVAGRQDTQYF
TRBV6-2/TRBV6-3	TRBJ2-7	CASSRAQTNSEQYF
TRBV11-2	TRBJ1-2	CASSLEPASVIYGYTF
TRBV7-9	TRBJ2-3	CASSLIPRASGNTDTQYF
TRBV4-3	TRBJ2-4	CASSQEPPKNIQYF
TRBV20-1	TRBJ1-5	CSARVEDRYQPQHF
TRBV20-1	TRBJ2-3	CSARQDRAPWDTQYF
TRBV7-2	TRBJ2-2	CASSYSGTVNTGELFF
TRBV29-1	TRBJ1-4	CSVGSTTNEKLFF
TRBV12-3/TRBV12-4	TRBJ2-3	CASSSKRDTQYF
TRBV12-3/TRBV12-4	TRBJ2-2	CASSLRTGGDTGELFF
TRBV7-2	TRBJ2-1	CASSPNSGGRSYNEQFF
TRBV6-5	-	CASSPSGGAGETQYF
TRBV3-1	TRBJ2-3	CASAPGQNTDTQYF
TRBV12-5	TRBJ1-6	CASGLDDSSYNSPLHF
TRBV6-2/TRBV6-3	TRBJ1-4	CASTDGQAAGEATNEKLFF
TRBV28	TRBJ2-5	CASTPGLAGGRETQYF